Following are 32 T cell receptor beta chains from one sample sequenced in a study of response to subunit inactivated influenza vaccine (dated 2018 in TCRdb). Library preparation used RT-PCR. The sample was run on an Illumina HiSeq 2500. TCRdb reran the public reads through fastp at Q25 and MiXCR, keeping productive beta chains. All rows with the same CDR3 protein become a single entry with the most common DNA and genes. Across this sample there are about 190,000 distinct CDR3 sequences, with over 13% seen only once. Clones ranked in the top ten supply 26% of the sample. The specimen comprised CD8+ T cells sorted from PBMCs, sampled around 5 days after vaccination. These receptors all stem from a man aged 45 to 65 who received an inactivated influenza vaccine. Donor details come from another sample of the same person, matched by shared clones.

The gene calls are TRBV5-8 and TRBJ2-1, with a possible D match to TRBD1 (6 bases). Germline V lookup: CDR1 SGHTS, CDR2 YDEGEE. CDR3 size: 13 residues. V gave up 9 bases and J gave up 4 bases, with 14 bases separating them. The CDR3 DNA sequence: TGTGCCACCCGCCGACAGGTTTACAATGAGCAGTTCTTC. This sequence encodes CATRRQVYNEQFF.

This clonotype was counted only a few times. DNA for the CDR3: TGTGCCAGCAGCCTTTCAGGGGGGCAGAGCTCCTACAATGAGCAGTTCTTC. Translated: CASSLSGGQSSYNEQFF. The chain joins TRBV9 to TRBJ2-1; D possibly corresponds to TRBD1 (7 bases). The CDR3 has 17 amino acids. V was cut by 4 bases and J by 0 bases, with 17 bases left in between. Germline CDR1 SGDLS, CDR2 YYNGEE.

This clonotype was seen many times. V gene TRBV6-2 or TRBV6-3 combines with J gene TRBJ2-2; 15 bases line up with TRBD2. The V gene end was trimmed by 4 bases and the J gene end by 7 bases; junction bases not matched to a gene: 7. CDR1 is MNHEY and CDR2 is SVGEGT in the germline V gene. The CDR3 is 17 residues long. The CDR3 region has the DNA TGTGCCAGCAGTTCGGGACTAGCGGGAGGTGCATACGGGGAGCTGTTTTTT. Encoded protein: CASSSGLAGGAYGELFF.

This clonotype was seen a handful of times. This sequence joins TRBV11-2 and TRBJ2-7; D not certain. The CDR3 sequence is 13 residues long. The germline gives CDR1 SGHAT, CDR2 FQNNGV. Trimming left V 7 bases short and J 4 bases short, with 14 bases between. The CDR3 is CASNLAPGYEQYF. CDR3 nucleotides: TGTGCCAGCAACCTGGCCCCCGGATACGAGCAGTACTTC.

This clonotype was seen at least ten times. The chain carries TRBV2 and TRBJ2-1, with D unclear. This CDR3 has 11 residues. V lost 7 bases, J lost 7 bases, and 8 bases lay in between. CDR1 SNHLY and CDR2 FYNNEI come from the germline V gene. The CDR3 DNA reads TGTGCCAGCAATTCTATAAATGAGCAGTTCTTC. It encodes CASNSINEQFF.

This clonotype was picked up many times. The chain joins TRBV12-3 or TRBV12-4 to TRBJ2-1; D is ambiguous. This CDR3 has 13 residues. The V and J ends lost 2 bases and 6 bases respectively, with 8 bases between them. CDR3: CASSLPPVNEQFF. CDR3 nucleotides: TGTGCCAGCAGTTTACCCCCCGTCAATGAGCAGTTCTTC.

The chain joins TRBV27 to TRBJ2-1; D gene unclear. V gave up 2 bases and J gave up 8 bases, with 10 bases separating them. The CDR3 consists of 13 residues. Per germline, CDR1 MNHEY and CDR2 SMNVEV (reference sequence). The CDR3 DNA reads as TGTGCCAGCAGTTTACCGCCTGGCGATGAGCAGTTCTTC. The encoded protein is CASSLPPGDEQFF.

In this sample, this clonotype turned up many times. This chain joins TRBV7-9 and TRBJ1-5; D uncertain. Trimming took 1 base from V and 2 from J, leaving 0 bases between them. The CDR3 length is 12 residues. Germline V gene data show CDR1 as SEHNR and CDR2 as FQNEAQ (reference sequence). This CDR3 is CASSLGNQPQHF. CDR3 DNA: TGTGCCAGCAGCTTAGGCAATCAGCCCCAGCATTTT.

This clonotype has a handful of counts. This sequence joins TRBV20-1 and TRBJ1-5; D remains ambiguous. Germline assignment: CDR1 DFQATT and CDR2 SNEGSKA (reference sequence). The length of the CDR3 is 14 residues. The V end was cut by 0 bases, the J end by 8 bases, with 14 bases between. The CDR3 nucleotides are TGCAGTGCTAGAGATCTTGAGGGCCCGGAGCCCCAGCATTTT. Protein product: CSARDLEGPEPQHF.

This clonotype was picked up a small number of times. The rearrangement links TRBV7-9 to TRBJ1-2, with D possibly TRBD1 on 5 matching bases. Trimming took 6 bases from V and 4 from J, leaving 15 bases between them. The CDR3 is 14 amino acids. The germline CDR1 and CDR2 sequences are SEHNR and FQNEAQ (reference sequence). The CDR3, as DNA: TGTGCCAGCAGTGTATTGGGGGGACTCTATGGCTACACCTTC. This gives the protein CASSVLGGLYGYTF.

The CDR3, as DNA: TGTGCCAGCAGCTTAACTAGCGGGAGCTACTACGAGCAGTACTTC. Amino acids: CASSLTSGSYYEQYF. V gene TRBV7-8 combines with J gene TRBJ2-7; 11 positions agree with TRBD2. The germline V gene encodes CDR1 SGHVS and CDR2 FQNEAQ. V lost 2 bases to trimming and J lost 3 bases; unmatched junction nucleotides: 3. CDR3 length: 15 amino acids.

This clonotype was counted at least ten times. The chain has TRBV11-2 and TRBJ2-3; possible D gene TRBD2, 5 bases. V lost 3 bases and J 0 bases, leaving 10 bases between the germline ends. This CDR3 region has 15 residues. Germline V gives CDR1 SGHAT, CDR2 FQNNGV. CDR3 in amino acids: CASSFRGSSTDTQYF. The DNA for the CDR3 is TGTGCCAGCAGCTTCCGTGGGAGTAGCACAGATACGCAGTATTTT.

This clonotype was found a few times. The chain employs TRBV6-1 and TRBJ2-2, with D uncertain. V was clipped by 5 bases and J by 0 bases, with 13 bases between them. Germline loops: CDR1 MNHNS, CDR2 SASEGT. There are 16 residues in the CDR3. CDR3 nucleotide sequence: TGTGCCAGCAGTCCGTTCATCCGAGCGAACACCGGGGAGCTGTTTTTT. This translates into CASSPFIRANTGELFF.

Concerning this clonotype: It may be a read error: a sequence one base away is much more abundant. The J gene is TRBJ2-7, the V gene TRBV5-5; D uncertain. Germline V gene data show CDR1 as SGHKS and CDR2 as YYEKEE (reference sequence). Deletions cut 9 bases from V and 3 bases from J, with 16 bases between. CDR3 length: 13 amino acids. CDR3 loop: CAISSSGDYEQYF. DNA for the CDR3: TGTGCCATCAGTTCTAGTGGAGACTACGAGCAGTACTTC.

This clonotype was seen only a few times. The chain recombines TRBV28 with TRBJ2-7; 8 bases map to TRBD1. Germline V gives CDR1 MDHEN, CDR2 SYDVKM. This CDR3 is 11 amino acids long. The V gene end was trimmed by 11 bases and the J gene end by 5 bases; junction bases not matched to a gene: 5. The chain's CDR3 is CAAGQANEQYF. The DNA for the CDR3 is TGTGCCGCGGGACAGGCCAACGAGCAGTACTTC.

This clonotype was counted between two and nine times. V usage is TRBV6-2 or TRBV6-3 and J usage is TRBJ1-5, with no clear D. Deletions cut 6 bases from V and 3 bases from J, with 12 bases between. The CDR3 sequence is 14 residues long. The V gene's germline CDR1 is MNHEY and CDR2 SVGEGT. CDR3 protein: CASSLRGVNQPQHF. The CDR3 DNA follows: TGTGCCAGCAGCCTACGGGGTGTCAATCAGCCCCAGCATTTT.

In this sample, this clonotype turned up many times. The chain has TRBV4-2 and TRBJ2-7; 7 nucleotides line up with TRBD1. Germline loops: CDR1 LGHNA, CDR2 YNFKEQ. This CDR3 is 15 amino acids long. V was clipped by 1 base and J by 0 bases; unmatched bases: 3. CDR3 residues: CASSQAGTASYEQYF. The CDR3 region has the DNA TGTGCCAGCAGCCAAGCCGGGACAGCCTCCTACGAGCAGTACTTC.

This clonotype was picked up a small number of times. The DNA for the CDR3 is TGTGCCAGCAGCCAGGAGGGCGGGAGCTCCTACAATGAGCAGTTCTTC. This codes for CASSQEGGSSYNEQFF. This chain uses TRBV4-2 with TRBJ2-1; TRBD2 matches 7 bases. CDR3 length: 16 residues. The germline gives CDR1 LGHNA, CDR2 YNFKEQ. Trimming removed 3 bases from V and 0 bases from J; junction bases left unmatched: 5.

This clonotype was picked up a small number of times. The chain carries TRBV27 and TRBJ2-7; D might be TRBD1 (5 bases). Trimming removed 4 bases at V and 4 bases at J, with 14 bases between. The CDR3 runs 14 residues. Germline V lookup: CDR1 MNHEY, CDR2 SMNVEV (reference sequence). In DNA, the CDR3 is TGTGCCAGCAGTTCGACAGTAAAGGCTTACGAGCAGTACTTC. This encodes CASSSTVKAYEQYF.

The V gene is TRBV24-1, the J gene TRBJ2-7; D unresolved. Germline CDR1 is KGHDR and CDR2 is SFDVKD. The CDR3 runs 13 residues. V was trimmed by 0 bases and J by 7 bases, leaving 9 bases between them. The CDR3 DNA sequence: TGTGCCACCAGTGATTTGTTGAACGGTGAGCAGTACTTC. Amino acids: CATSDLLNGEQYF.

This clonotype was counted a few times. The chain links TRBV12-3 or TRBV12-4 to TRBJ1-5, with a possible D match to TRBD1 (6 bases). The CDR3 is 15 residues long. V was pared by 2 bases and J by 9 bases, with 17 bases between. The CDR3 region has the DNA TGTGCCAGCAGTTTATCTCTGGGGGCGTATGCGCCCCAGCATTTT. This codes for CASSLSLGAYAPQHF.

This clonotype was seen a handful of times. V and J are TRBV18 and TRBJ2-1; 11 bases are a match to TRBD2. The CDR3 length is 16 residues. Losses at the gene ends were 2 bases for V and 5 bases for J; bases not matched to a gene: 5. Looked up from germline, CDR1 is KGHSH and CDR2 is LQKENI. CDR3 region: CASSPSRLAGHNEQFF. CDR3 nucleotide sequence: TGTGCCAGCTCACCATCGAGACTAGCGGGGCACAATGAGCAGTTCTTC.

The gene calls are TRBV11-2 and TRBJ2-1; no clear D. The germline gives CDR1 SGHAT, CDR2 FQNNGV. This CDR3 is built from 15 residues. Trimming shortened V by 5 bases and J by 0 bases, and 11 bases separated the two germline ends. The CDR3 reads CASSAQLSSYNEQFF. CDR3 DNA sequence: TGTGCCAGCAGCGCCCAGCTGAGCTCCTACAATGAGCAGTTCTTC.

This clonotype was seen more than once but under ten times. The CDR3 spells CASSSRGGHGNEQFF. In nucleotides, the CDR3 is TGTGCCAGCAGTTCGCGGGGAGGGCACGGCAATGAGCAGTTCTTC. The J gene is TRBJ2-1, the V gene TRBV12-3 or TRBV12-4, with 7 bases lining up with TRBD2. The V and J ends lost 4 bases and 6 bases, in that order; junction bases with no gene match: 9. The CDR3 is made up of 15 amino acids.

The V call is TRBV7-9, the J call TRBJ2-1; TRBD1 matches at 8 bases. Trimming at V came to 4 bases and at J to 4 bases, leaving 3 bases not matched to a gene. There are 14 residues in the CDR3. Germline CDR1 and CDR2: SEHNR and FQNEAQ (reference sequence). CDR3 DNA: TGTGCCAGCAGCTACGGGACAGGTTACAATGAGCAGTTCTTC. This codes for CASSYGTGYNEQFF. Looking up the rest from reference TRBV7-9 and TRBJ2-1 gives the full variable domain: DTGVSQNPRHKITKRGQNVTFRCDPISEHNRLYWYRQTLGQGPEFLTYFQNEAQLEKSRLLSDRFSAERPKGSFSTLEIQRTEQGDSAMYLCASSYGTGYNEQFFGPGTRLTVL.

The table lists this clonotype with a few counts. The V gene is TRBV10-3, the J gene TRBJ2-5; the match to TRBD1 covers 8 bases. Germline CDR1 is ENHRY and CDR2 is SYGVKD. V shed 3 bases, J shed 1 base, and the junction held 4 bases outside the gene matches. This CDR3 region has 15 residues. For the CDR3, the DNA is TGTGCCATCAGTGACCCAGGGGGCTTCCAAGAGACCCAGTACTTC. Encoded protein: CAISDPGGFQETQYF.

The chain has TRBV29-1 and TRBJ2-7; D unresolved. The CDR3 has 14 residues. Deletions cut 3 bases from V and 5 bases from J, with 17 bases between. Germline CDR1 reads SQVTM; CDR2 reads ANQGSEA. CDR3 in DNA: TGCAGCGTTGACGCTGGATCCTCAAGGGACGAGCAGTACTTC. Its protein product is CSVDAGSSRDEQYF.

The rearrangement links TRBV9 to TRBJ1-5, with D possibly TRBD1 on 5 matching bases. The CDR3 runs 14 residues. The V gene lost 3 bases and the J gene lost 5 bases, with 12 bases spanning the gap. Per germline, CDR1 SGDLS and CDR2 YYNGEE. The CDR3 DNA reads TGTGCCAGCAGCGGGGGGGGGTCCCATCAGCCCCAGCATTTT. It translates to CASSGGGSHQPQHF. Looking up the rest from reference TRBV9 and TRBJ1-5 gives the full variable domain: DSGVTQTPKHLITATGQRVTLRCSPRSGDLSVYWYQQSLDQGLQFLIQYYNGEERAKGNILERFSAQQFPDLHSELNLSSLELGDSALYFCASSGGGSHQPQHFGDGTRLSIL.

This clonotype appeared a few times. The CDR3 sequence: CASSSYPSSYNEQFF. Here the CDR3 DNA reads TGTGCCAGCAGCTCCTACCCGAGCTCCTACAATGAGCAGTTCTTC. This chain links TRBV5-5 with TRBJ2-1; no clear D gene. From germline, CDR1 is SGHKS and CDR2 YYEKEE (reference sequence). Trimming removed 3 bases from V and 0 bases from J, with 10 bases in between. The CDR3 has 15 amino acids.

This clonotype occurred a few times. V usage is TRBV9 and J usage is TRBJ2-7; 8 bases align to TRBD2. The germline CDR1 and CDR2 sequences are SGDLS and YYNGEE. V gave up 2 bases and J gave up 4 bases; unmatched junction bases: 8. The CDR3 is 15 residues long. As DNA, the CDR3 is TGTGCCAGCAGCGTTTTTACGGGGGGGGCTTACGAGCAGTACTTC. Its protein is CASSVFTGGAYEQYF.

The chain joins TRBV28 to TRBJ2-7; D is unresolved. The CDR3 spans 13 residues. V dropped 6 bases and J dropped 5 bases, with 14 bases sitting between them. CDR1 is MDHEN, CDR2 SYDVKM, per germline. The CDR3 loop reads CASRHQDWDEQYF. CDR3 sequence (DNA): TGTGCCAGCAGGCACCAGGATTGGGACGAGCAGTACTTC. The full variable domain, in which reference TRBV28 and TRBJ2-7 provide the parts outside the CDR3, is DVKVTQSSRYLVKRTGEKVFLECVQDMDHENMFWYRQDPGLGLRLIYFSYDVKMKEKGDIPEGYSVSREKKERFSLILESASTNQTSMYLCASRHQDWDEQYFGPGTRLTVT.

V and J are TRBV9 and TRBJ2-1, with TRBD2 matching 8 bases. The CDR3 extends over 14 amino acids. The germline V gene has CDR1 SGDLS and CDR2 YYNGEE. V lost 4 bases and J lost 7; bases outside the gene matches: 7. CDR3: CASSPPGTRNEQFF. CDR3 DNA: TGTGCCAGCAGCCCTCCCGGGACTAGAAATGAGCAGTTCTTC.